Sequencing of this T cell receptor beta chain was carried out in a study of control samples from healthy donors and cancer patients. Some clones are missing from TCRdb's copy, which holds only in-frame ones; the method was immunoSEQ multiplex PCR. The table includes approximately 180,000 clones, 94% detected once. Germline V gene lookup returns CDR1 SGHRS and CDR2 YFSETQ. V was pared by 0 bases and J by 2 bases, with 9 bases between. The CDR3 length is 15 residues. Sequencing was carried out using blood. This clonotype was sampled from a woman aged 18-29 years in good health. The chain uses TRBV5-1 and TRBJ2-1; D unclear. The CDR3 loop is CASSLGGVTYNEQFF. DNA for the CDR3: TGCGCCAGCAGCTTGGGGGGTGTTACCTACAATGAGCAGTTCTTC.